This TCR beta chain was recovered during a study of OX40 agonist ivuxolimab in advanced cancers. Study at large: Patients received intravenous ivuxolimab every 2 weeks at 0.01 to 10 mg/kg. Points from the study as a whole: The authors did not determine the antigen specificity of the expanded peripheral T cells.

Germline V gene sequence: CDR1 SGHTA, CDR2 FQGTGA. Unmatched junction bases numbered 10, after V lost 5 bases and J lost 2 bases. The CDR3 sequence is 16 residues long. Sequenced by immunoSEQ multiplex PCR; TCRdb stores in-frame clones only, minus some. The table records fewer than 100,000 clones, over 70% of them present only once. On this clone itself: The target antigen is unknown.

The TCR originated in an adult with an advanced solid tumor such as melanoma, head and neck, liver or kidney cancer. Sequenced material: CD4+ or CD8+ T cells sorted from blood, taken in a trial of the OX40 agonist ivuxolimab. The chain carries TRBV7-3 and TRBJ2-3; 7 bases fit TRBD1. For the CDR3, the DNA is TGTGCCAGCAGCATCACCGGGACAGCCTTCACAGATACGCAGTATTTT. It yields the protein CASSITGTAFTDTQYF.